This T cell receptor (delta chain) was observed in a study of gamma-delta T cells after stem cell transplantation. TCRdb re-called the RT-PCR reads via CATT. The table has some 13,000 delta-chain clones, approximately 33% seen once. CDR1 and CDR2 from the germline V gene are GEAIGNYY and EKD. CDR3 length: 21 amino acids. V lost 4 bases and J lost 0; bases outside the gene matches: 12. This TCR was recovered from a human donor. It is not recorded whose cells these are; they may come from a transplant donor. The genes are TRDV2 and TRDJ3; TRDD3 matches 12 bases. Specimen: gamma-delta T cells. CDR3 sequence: CACDPTTGGYQSSWDTRQMFF. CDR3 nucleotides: TGTGCCTGTGATCCTACTACTGGGGGATACCAGAGCTCCTGGGACACCCGACAGATGTTTTTC.